Listed here is a single T cell receptor beta chain. Its specificity is unknown. This entry is derived from a study of graft-versus-host responses after intestinal transplantation. Study details: Multivisceral, liver-intestinal, or isolated intestinal transplants were given to recipients. Study conclusions and caveats: GvH clones were found in recipient marrow; some appeared first in ileum or blood.

CDR1 and CDR2 (germline): MNHNS, SASEGT. CDR3 size: 14 residues. The ends lost 7 bases at V and 4 bases at J; junction bases unmatched: 4. Assay: immunoSEQ multiplex PCR; the TCRdb copy retains only in-frame clones and omits some. The sample contains around 110,000 clones, approximately 90% of which appear only once. The clonotype was recovered from a human donor who received an intestinal transplant. The gene calls are TRBV6-1 and TRBJ1-5; 10 nucleotides align to TRBD1. The material sequenced was unstimulated CD4+ T cells sorted from spleen or lymph node cells, taken before intestinal transplant. The CDR3 reads CASKRDRGNQPQHF. The CDR3, as DNA: TGTGCCAGCAAGCGGGACAGGGGTAATCAGCCCCAGCATTTT.